The 12 T cell receptor beta chains given below trace back to one sample, sequenced in a study of T cell clones after liver transplantation. Using immunoSEQ multiplex PCR, the repertoire was profiled, and TCRdb retains in-frame clones only, with some absent. The sample contains roughly 49,000 clones, 65% to 80% of which appear only once. The material was CD4+ T cells from blood, obtained 52 to 60 months after liver transplant. Receptors were obtained from a human patient who received a liver transplant. Some T cells may trace back to the graft donor.

This clone was seen a single time. The chain employs TRBV5-1 and TRBJ2-3; no clear D. This CDR3 has 15 amino acids. V was cut by 0 bases and J by 3 bases, with 11 bases left in between. CDR1 is SGHRS, CDR2 YFSETQ, per germline. CDR3 loop: CASSLEYQLTDTQYF. CDR3 sequence (DNA): TGCGCCAGCAGCTTGGAATACCAGCTTACAGATACGCAGTATTTT.

The chain joins TRBV5-5 to TRBJ1-3, with 7 bases aligning to TRBD1. CDR1 is SGHKS, CDR2 YYEKEE, per germline (reference sequence). The CDR3 is 15 amino acids. The J segment lost 3 bases and the V segment lost 4 bases, leaving 7 bases of the junction unmatched. The CDR3 is CASSLETGSGNTIYF. CDR3 nucleotides: TGTGCCAGCAGCCTAGAGACAGGGAGTGGAAACACCATATATTTT.

The V gene is TRBV2, the J gene TRBJ2-5; TRBD2 might be the D (5 bases). The CDR3 is 12 residues long. The germline gives CDR1 SNHLY, CDR2 FYNNEI. V lost 6 bases and J 0 bases, leaving 5 bases between the germline ends. CDR3 nucleotide sequence: TGTGCCAGCAGCGGGGACCAAGAGACCCAGTACTTC. Amino acid sequence: CASSGDQETQYF. Full variable domain (missing parts from reference TRBV2 and TRBJ2-5): EPEVTQTPSHQVTQMGQEVILRCVPISNHLYFYWYRQILGQKVEFLVSFYNNEISEKSEIFDDQFSVERPDGSNFTLKIRSTKLEDSAMYFCASSGDQETQYFGPGTRLLVL.

The chain carries TRBV15 and TRBJ2-3; no firm D call. CDR1 is LNHNV, CDR2 YYDKDF, per germline (reference sequence). The V end lost 1 base, the J end lost 1 base, and 6 bases lay between the germline ends. The CDR3 is 14 amino acids. The DNA of the CDR3 is TGTGCCACCAGCAGAGGGCATGGCACAGATACGCAGTATTTT. It translates to CATSRGHGTDTQYF.

CDR3 sequence: CASRLAGGPGSYEQYF. The CDR3 DNA sequence: TGTGCCAGCAGGCTAGCGGGGGGGCCGGGGTCCTACGAGCAGTACTTC. This chain links TRBV28 with TRBJ2-7, with 12 bases aligning to TRBD2. This CDR3 has 16 amino acids. Germline V gene sequence: CDR1 MDHEN, CDR2 SYDVKM. J lost 1 base, V lost 6 bases, and 7 bases had no gene match.

The CDR3 DNA reads TGTGCCAGCAGCCGAGGGACTAGCGGGGGGAGGAATACGCAGTATTTT. Translated, it gives CASSRGTSGGRNTQYF. This chain links TRBV5-8 with TRBJ2-3, with 15 bases fitting TRBD2. The CDR3 runs 16 residues. The germline V gene has CDR1 SGHTS and CDR2 YDEGEE. V was clipped by 4 bases and J by 7 bases; unmatched bases: 7. The entire variable domain, with the rest obtained from reference TRBV5-8 and TRBJ2-3, is as follows: EAGVTQSPTHLIKTRGQQATLRCSPISGHTSVYWYQQALGLGLQFLLWYDEGEERNRGNFPPRFSGRQFPNYSSELNVNALELEDSALYLCASSRGTSGGRNTQYFGPGTRLTVL.

The CDR3 sequence is CASSLDRGSYNEQFF. CDR3 in DNA: TGTGCCAGCAGCTTGGACAGGGGGTCGTACAATGAGCAGTTCTTC. The chain has TRBV5-4 and TRBJ2-1; TRBD1 agrees at 8 bases. This CDR3 is 15 amino acids long. V was pared by 0 bases and J by 4 bases, with 3 bases of the junction left unmatched. Germline values: CDR1 SGHNT, CDR2 YYREEE (reference sequence).

This chain connects TRBV6-5 to TRBJ1-5; D uncertain. In germline, CDR1 is MNHEY, CDR2 SVGAGI. Trimming pared 8 bases from V and 4 bases from J, leaving 6 bases between. The CDR3 covers 11 residues. CDR3 nucleotide sequence: TGTGCCAGCGGGGTGAATCAGCCCCAGCATTTT. Amino acid sequence: CASGVNQPQHF.

The V and J genes are TRBV18 and TRBJ1-1, with TRBD1 matching 7 bases. J gave up 5 bases and V 4 bases, and 10 bases lay outside the gene matches. The CDR3 runs to 15 residues. Germline V CDR1 and CDR2: KGHSH, LQKENI. CDR3 in DNA: TGTGCCAGCTCACTTAACGATCAGGGGGGAACTGAAGCTTTCTTT. Encoded protein: CASSLNDQGGTEAFF. The whole variable domain, filled in from reference TRBV18 and TRBJ1-1, reads NAGVMQNPRHLVRRRGQEARLRCSPMKGHSHVYWYRQLPEEGLKFMVYLQKENIIDESGMPKERFSAEFPKEGPSILRIQQVVRGDSAAYFCASSLNDQGGTEAFFGQGTRLTVV.

This chain uses TRBV18 with TRBJ1-1; D gene unclear. The V and J ends lost 2 bases and 5 bases respectively, with 18 bases between them. The germline V gene encodes CDR1 KGHSH and CDR2 LQKENI. The CDR3 runs 16 residues. The chain's CDR3 is CASSPGQDLMRTEAFF. CDR3 bases: TGTGCCAGCTCACCAGGCCAAGATCTGATGAGGACTGAAGCTTTCTTT.

The chain uses TRBV4-2 and TRBJ1-5; D is uncertain. The V and J ends lost 3 bases and 11 bases respectively, with 17 bases between them. Germline-derived CDR1 and CDR2 are LGHNA and YNFKEQ. This CDR3 has 14 amino acids. The CDR3 is CASSQDQRSRAQHF. CDR3 coding DNA: TGTGCCAGCAGCCAGGACCAAAGGTCTAGGGCCCAGCATTTT.

V gene TRBV7-9 combines with J gene TRBJ2-2; 7 bases match TRBD1. V was pared by 5 bases and J by 3 bases, with 6 bases of the junction left unmatched. The germline V gene has CDR1 SEHNR and CDR2 FQNEAQ (reference sequence). The CDR3 is 15 amino acids. Here the CDR3 DNA reads TGTGCCAGCAGCCCCGACAGGGTGGACACCGGGGAGCTGTTTTTT. This translates into CASSPDRVDTGELFF.